What follows are 26 T cell receptor beta chains derived from one specimen sequenced in a study of cytomegalovirus exposure and HLA in healthy donors. PCR was performed using 60 Vbeta and 13 Jbeta primers. Repertoires were generated with immunoSEQ multiplex PCR, while TCRdb's copy carries only in-frame clones and drops some. This table has 150,000 to 200,000 clones, roughly 86% appearing once. The sequencing input was PBMCs. The receptors originated from a girl between 5 and 17 years old in good health and CMV-seropositive.

This clone was seen only once. The CDR3 region has the DNA TGTGCCAGCTCACCTACAGGGGGTCAAGAGACCCAGTACTTC. Protein: CASSPTGGQETQYF. The gene calls are TRBV18 and TRBJ2-5; 8 bases are shared with TRBD1. The CDR3 totals 14 residues. V dropped 3 bases and J dropped 2; count of bases not matched to a gene: 2. From germline, CDR1 is KGHSH and CDR2 LQKENI.

This sequence joins TRBV6-6 and TRBJ2-5, with TRBD2 identical over 9 bases. J lost 3 bases, V lost 2 bases, and 7 bases had no gene match. This CDR3 spans 16 amino acids. Per germline, CDR1 MNHNY and CDR2 SVGAGI (reference sequence). The CDR3 sequence is CASSYLAGGQKETQYF. CDR3 DNA: TGTGCCAGCAGTTACCTTGCGGGGGGGCAGAAAGAGACCCAGTACTTC.

The rearrangement joins TRBV6-5 to TRBJ2-3, with D possibly TRBD2 on 5 matching bases. Germline V CDR1 and CDR2: MNHEY, SVGAGI. The CDR3 has 13 amino acids. The V gene lost 6 bases and the J gene lost 4 bases, with 11 bases spanning the gap. CDR3 coding DNA: TGTGCCAGCAGCGAAGACGGGGCAGATACGCAGTATTTT. Its translation is CASSEDGADTQYF.

This clone was counted a single time. The rearrangement links TRBV28 to TRBJ1-2; 7 positions agree with TRBD1. J was trimmed by 3 bases and V by 1 base; bases with no gene match: 2. The CDR3 totals 14 residues. CDR1 is MDHEN and CDR2 is SYDVKM in the germline V gene. The CDR3 here is CASSLLGTDYGYTF. The CDR3 DNA is TGTGCCAGCAGTTTATTAGGGACAGACTATGGCTACACCTTC.

Remarks on this clone: The same CDR3 arises from other DNA sequences in this sample as well. The chain couples TRBV6-6 to TRBJ1-1, with 9 nucleotides matching TRBD1. Trimming at V came to 0 bases and at J to 5 bases, leaving 4 bases not matched to a gene. This CDR3 comprises 15 residues. From germline, CDR1 is MNHNY and CDR2 SVGAGI (reference sequence). The CDR3 reads CASSYSGQGGTEAFF. The CDR3 DNA reads as TGTGCCAGCAGTTACTCGGGACAGGGAGGAACTGAAGCTTTCTTT.

The genes are TRBV9 and TRBJ1-5; D gene unclear. The V gene's germline CDR1 is SGDLS and CDR2 YYNGEE. This CDR3 has 14 residues. V shed 0 bases and J shed 2 bases, with 6 bases lying between them. The CDR3 reads CASSVGPGNQPQHF. Written as DNA, the CDR3 is TGTGCCAGCAGCGTAGGGCCAGGCAATCAGCCCCAGCATTTT.

J is TRBJ2-7 and V is TRBV7-9; maybe TRBD1 (5 bases). In germline, CDR1 is SEHNR, CDR2 FQNEAQ (reference sequence). V lost 5 bases to trimming and J lost 5 bases, with 13 bases between them. The CDR3 runs to 13 residues. The DNA of the CDR3 is TGTGCCAGCAGCCCCCGGAAGGGGAACGAGCAGTACTTC. It translates to CASSPRKGNEQYF.

The chain employs TRBV12-5 and TRBJ1-3; D is undetermined. CDR1 and CDR2 (germline): LGHNT, FRNRAP. The V end lost 7 bases, the J end lost 2 bases, and 12 bases lay between the germline ends. The CDR3 spans 14 residues. Here the CDR3 DNA reads TGTGCTAGTGCCCTAGCCGGGACTGGAAACACCATATATTTT. Amino acid sequence: CASALAGTGNTIYF.

Comment on this clone: Other DNA sequences in this sample translate to the same CDR3. The CDR3 loop reads CASSEFDTTNEKLFF. DNA for the CDR3: TGCGCCAGCAGTGAGTTTGACACAACTAATGAAAAACTGTTTTTT. This chain uses TRBV10-2 with TRBJ1-4; D unclear. V gave up 1 base and J gave up 0 bases, with 6 bases separating them. The V gene's germline CDR1 is WSHSY and CDR2 SAAADI. The CDR3 has 15 residues.

The chain links TRBV27 to TRBJ2-3; D gene uncertain. The CDR3 covers 17 residues. CDR1 and CDR2 from the germline V gene are MNHEY and SMNVEV (reference sequence). With 3 bases removed from V and 2 bases from J, the gap between germline ends came to 18 bases. The CDR3: CASSFMGDRAATDTQYF. CDR3 DNA: TGTGCCAGCAGTTTTATGGGCGACCGAGCAGCCACAGATACGCAGTATTTT.

CDR3 sequence (DNA): TGTGCCAGCAGTAAACTACAGGGGGCGGAATATGGCTACACCTTC. Translated: CASSKLQGAEYGYTF. The J gene is TRBJ1-2, the V gene TRBV27; 9 bases match TRBD1. After removal of 5 bases from V and 5 bases from J, the junction contained 9 bases not matched to a gene. The CDR3 length is 15 residues. CDR1 is MNHEY, CDR2 SMNVEV, per germline (reference sequence).

The chain has TRBV11-2 and TRBJ1-2; the match to TRBD1 covers 9 bases. The trim removed 5 bases at V and 5 bases at J, leaving 9 bases unmatched. This CDR3 region has 15 residues. CDR1 is SGHAT, CDR2 FQNNGV, per germline. This chain's CDR3 is CASSQEGQGIYGYTF. The DNA for the CDR3 is TGTGCCAGCAGCCAAGAGGGACAGGGAATTTATGGCTACACCTTC.

This clone was counted a few times. The chain is built from TRBV30 and TRBJ1-3; tentatively, D is TRBD1 (6 bases). This CDR3 has 14 residues. The germline gives CDR1 GTSNPN, CDR2 SVGIG (reference sequence). The V end lost 3 bases, the J end lost 1 base, and 10 bases lay between the germline ends. CDR3 in amino acids: CAWRQGFSGNTIYF. The CDR3 bases are TGTGCCTGGAGACAGGGTTTTTCTGGAAACACCATATATTTT.

V is TRBV5-8 and J is TRBJ1-4; TRBD1 matches at 7 bases. The CDR3 runs 17 residues. Germline CDR1 SGHTS, CDR2 YDEGEE. V lost 3 bases to trimming and J lost 7 bases; unmatched junction nucleotides: 15. The DNA of the CDR3 is TGTGCCAGCAGCTCCTACAGGGGATCCCAAGTCAGTGAAAAACTGTTTTTT. It is translated as CASSSYRGSQVSEKLFF.

V and J are TRBV2 and TRBJ1-3, with D unclear. The germline gives CDR1 SNHLY, CDR2 FYNNEI. CDR3 length: 15 residues. The V gene lost 4 bases and the J gene lost 0 bases, with 10 bases spanning the gap. The CDR3: CASSGGLSSGNTIYF. The CDR3 DNA follows: TGTGCCAGCAGTGGAGGACTCAGCTCTGGAAACACCATATATTTT.

The chain combines TRBV5-1 with TRBJ2-3, with D possibly being TRBD1 (6 bases). Germline CDR1 reads SGHRS; CDR2 reads YFSETQ. The CDR3 consists of 15 residues. The V end was cut by 3 bases, the J end by 2 bases, with 13 bases between. The CDR3 sequence is CASSSSTGSTDTQYF. The CDR3 nucleotides are TGCGCCAGCAGCTCTTCGACAGGCTCCACAGATACGCAGTATTTT. The full variable domain, completed using reference TRBV5-1 and TRBJ2-3, is KAGVTQTPRYLIKTRGQQVTLSCSPISGHRSVSWYQQTPGQGLQFLFEYFSETQRNKGNFPGRFSGRQFSNSRSEMNVSTLELGDSALYLCASSSSTGSTDTQYFGPGTRLTVL.

The CDR3 is CASSEAGDNRDEQYF. The DNA for the CDR3 is TGTGCCAGCAGTGAAGCAGGGGACAACCGGGACGAGCAGTACTTC. The genes are TRBV2 and TRBJ2-7; D may be TRBD1 (6 bases). CDR1 is SNHLY, CDR2 FYNNEI, per germline. The ends were cut back, 0 bases at V and 5 bases at J, with 14 bases in the middle. CDR3 size: 15 residues.

The rearrangement joins TRBV6-6 to TRBJ2-1; D ambiguous. V lost 2 bases and J lost 4, with 6 bases in between. CDR1 MNHNY and CDR2 SVGAGI come from the germline V gene (reference sequence). The CDR3 has 13 amino acids. This CDR3 is CASSYTEYNEQFF. The CDR3 DNA reads as TGTGCCAGCAGTTACACAGAGTACAATGAGCAGTTCTTC.

V and J are TRBV18 and TRBJ1-2; TRBD1 matches 7 bases. Germline CDR1 KGHSH, CDR2 LQKENI. The CDR3 loop spans 14 amino acids. Trimming removed 3 bases from V and 12 bases from J; junction bases left unmatched: 13. CDR3 in amino acids: CASSPVSNRGGNTF. DNA of the CDR3: TGTGCCAGCTCACCGGTATCAAACAGGGGTGGAAACACCTTC.

The rearrangement joins TRBV28 to TRBJ2-1, with 11 bases fitting TRBD2. Trimming at V came to 4 bases and at J to 8 bases, leaving 22 bases not matched to a gene. CDR3 length: 20 amino acids. Germline V gene sequence: CDR1 MDHEN, CDR2 SYDVKM. CDR3 sequence: CASSSPDPGLADQFRDEQFF. The CDR3 DNA sequence: TGTGCCAGCAGTTCCCCAGACCCGGGACTAGCGGACCAATTCAGGGATGAGCAGTTCTTC.

This clone occurred a few times. This sequence joins TRBV5-1 and TRBJ2-1, with D perhaps TRBD1 (5 bases). From germline, CDR1 is SGHRS and CDR2 YFSETQ. The V end lost 1 base, the J end lost 4 bases, and 15 bases lay between the germline ends. The CDR3 sequence is 16 residues long. The CDR3 reads CASSLPQGRSYNEQFF. The CDR3 nucleotides are TGCGCCAGCAGCTTGCCCCAGGGTAGAAGTTACAATGAGCAGTTCTTC.

This chain joins TRBV7-8 and TRBJ1-1, with 10 nucleotides matching TRBD1. After removal of 2 bases from V and 4 bases from J, the junction contained 4 bases not matched to a gene. This CDR3 region has 15 residues. Germline-derived CDR1 and CDR2 are SGHVS and FQNEAQ. The CDR3 DNA follows: TGTGCCAGCAGCTTACCGGGACAGGGGCCCACTGAAGCTTTCTTT. Translating it yields CASSLPGQGPTEAFF.

This chain joins TRBV6-1 and TRBJ1-5; D is undetermined. Germline V CDR1 and CDR2: MNHNS, SASEGT. V was clipped by 7 bases and J by 5 bases, with 18 bases between them. This CDR3 comprises 15 residues. The CDR3 DNA follows: TGTGCCAGCAACCGATCCCCGGTCGCCGATCAGCCCCAGCATTTT. As protein: CASNRSPVADQPQHF.

This chain connects TRBV7-9 to TRBJ1-5; TRBD1 might be the D (5 bases). Germline values: CDR1 SEHNR, CDR2 FQNEAQ (reference sequence). With 0 bases removed from V and 0 bases from J, the gap between germline ends came to 6 bases. The CDR3 is 15 residues long. This CDR3 is CASSLAGVSNQPQHF. Here the CDR3 DNA reads TGTGCCAGCAGCTTAGCAGGGGTTAGCAATCAGCCCCAGCATTTT.

V gene TRBV2 combines with J gene TRBJ2-2; D possibly corresponds to TRBD1 (6 bases). V was trimmed by 2 bases and J by 6 bases, leaving 10 bases between them. Germline loops: CDR1 SNHLY, CDR2 FYNNEI. The CDR3 extends over 14 amino acids. The CDR3 bases are TGTGCCAGCAGTGAAAAGGGGGTTGCCGGGGAGCTGTTTTTT. This sequence encodes CASSEKGVAGELFF. The full variable domain, completed using reference TRBV2 and TRBJ2-2, is EPEVTQTPSHQVTQMGQEVILRCVPISNHLYFYWYRQILGQKVEFLVSFYNNEISEKSEIFDDQFSVERPDGSNFTLKIRSTKLEDSAMYFCASSEKGVAGELFFGEGSRLTVL.

V usage is TRBV5-4 and J usage is TRBJ1-4, with 7 bases identical to TRBD1. Trimming took 0 bases from V and 3 from J; bases not matched to a gene: 2. Germline CDR1 SGHNT, CDR2 YYREEE (reference sequence). This CDR3 contains 15 residues. Written as DNA, the CDR3 is TGTGCCAGCAGCTTGGGGGACAGAGCTAATGAAAAACTGTTTTTT. This gives the protein CASSLGDRANEKLFF. The full variable domain, rest sourced from reference TRBV5-4 and TRBJ1-4, is ETGVTQSPTHLIKTRGQQVTLRCSSQSGHNTVSWYQQALGQGPQFIFQYYREEENGRGNFPPRFSGLQFPNYSSELNVNALELDDSALYLCASSLGDRANEKLFFGSGTQLSVL.